The sequence of this TCR beta chain was determined in a study of blood T cell repertoires in COVID-19. Per the authors' pipeline: Estimated nucleated cell counts came from reference gene primer amplification. The method was immunoSEQ multiplex PCR; TCRdb's version includes in-frame clones alone and lacks a portion of them. The V and J calls and clone size were taken over from that table, and D and trimming were inferred from the DNA. The table lists around 300,000 clones, 88% of them singletons. This CDR3 has 14 amino acids. V lost 1 base and J 6 bases, leaving 12 bases between the germline ends. Germline V gene data show CDR1 as SEHNR and CDR2 as FQNEAQ (reference sequence).

The TCR originated in a man between 18 and 35 years old with active or convalescent COVID-19. The rearrangement links TRBV7-9 to TRBJ1-2; TRBD1 is a possible D gene (5 bases). The sequenced material came from peripheral blood. The CDR3 DNA is TGTGCCAGCAGCTTAGTGGGGCCCCTCCATGGCTACACCTTC. This codes for CASSLVGPLHGYTF.